Presented here are 3 T cell receptor beta chains from one specimen sequenced in a study of T-cell memory formation after mild COVID-19. MiXCR was run by TCRdb on the 5' RACE reads, yielding one entry per CDR3 protein. The table records 110,000 to 150,000 distinct CDR3 sequences, approximately 25% of them present only once. Material: PBMCs or a T cell subset sorted from them (not recorded which). The receptor source for this set is an adult woman who had mild COVID-19 (a few samples of this study predate the infection). Cell type and time point are not known.

This clonotype was seen more than once but under ten times. The CDR3 DNA reads TGTGCCACCCGAGACAGAAATGAAAAACTGTTTTTT. This sequence encodes CATRDRNEKLFF. The rearrangement joins TRBV15 to TRBJ1-4, with D possibly matching TRBD1 (5 bases). Trimming left V 8 bases short and J 5 bases short, with 9 bases between. The germline V gene encodes CDR1 LNHNV and CDR2 YYDKDF (reference sequence). The CDR3 has 12 residues.

The gene calls are TRBV4-3 and TRBJ2-1; D is ambiguous. Germline CDR1 LGHNA, CDR2 YSLEER. Trimming cost V 1 base and J 3 bases, with 10 bases left between them. CDR3 length: 15 residues. CDR3 loop: CASSQGHNDYNEQFF. CDR3 coding DNA: TGCGCCAGCAGCCAAGGACACAATGACTACAATGAGCAGTTCTTC.

J is TRBJ2-7 and V is TRBV5-1; D perhaps matches TRBD2 (6 bases). The germline gives CDR1 SGHRS, CDR2 YFSETQ. The CDR3 runs 13 residues. Trimming removed 6 bases at V and 4 bases at J, with 14 bases between. The CDR3 sequence: CASTGDLWYEQYF. CDR3 DNA: TGCGCCAGCACCGGGGACTTGTGGTACGAGCAGTACTTC.